This T cell receptor (beta chain) is drawn from a study of metastatic and nonmetastatic thyroid tumors. Study context: Thyroid patients, malignant and benign, had repertoires compared across blood and tumor or nodule tissue. General study results and limits: A significant increase in TCR beta diversity was reportedly seen in malignant thyroid tumors relative to benign nodules, in blood and tumor.

Details on this clone: What it binds is unknown.

Before thyroid surgery, none of the patients had received any treatment. Original handling: A classifier of distant metastasis in papillary thyroid cancer was built from CDR3 differences (across clinicopathological groups). Via MiXCR, TCRdb re-called the PCR reads. TCRdb's processing, not the study's, gives the V and J calls here. Of over 20,000 clones listed, approximately 29% are singletons. Germline CDR1 reads SGDLS; CDR2 reads YYNGEE. Trimming cost V 0 bases and J 4 bases; bases outside gene matches: 6. The CDR3 is 16 amino acids. The clonotype comes from a female donor with papillary thyroid cancer or a benign thyroid nodule (not recorded which). Some clones in this sample may be carry-over from other donors' samples. The V call is TRBV9, the J call TRBJ1-4; 7 bases fit TRBD1. Specimen: blood. This CDR3 reads CASSVGDRPFNEKLFF. The CDR3 DNA reads as TGTGCCAGCAGCGTAGGGGACAGACCTTTTAATGAAAAACTGTTTTTT.